In this sample, the clone carrying this TCR beta chain turned up many times. The source of the sample is a study of T cells in Graves' hyperthyroidism and ophthalmopathy. The CDR3 is 13 amino acids. V gave up 7 bases and J gave up 4 bases; unmatched junction bases: 4. Germline loops: CDR1 LGHDT, CDR2 YNNKEL (reference sequence). Using RNA transcripts as the source, TCR beta CDR3 regions were amplified. Initially, a first-round RT-PCR of the TCR CDR3 employed the HTBI primer set. MiXCR, run by TCRdb on the multiplex PCR reads, gives a single entry per CDR3 protein. The table lists 300,000 to 350,000 distinct CDR3 sequences, approximately 18% of them singletons, with approximately 49% in the top ten.

The chain joins TRBV3-1 to TRBJ1-2; 9 bases fit TRBD1. This TCR came from a woman aged 45-65 years with Graves' hyperthyroidism. Sequencing was done on a sample of blood. The CDR3 DNA follows: TGTGCCAGCACCCCGGGACAGGGCTATGGCTACACCTTC. Translating gives CASTPGQGYGYTF.